Sequencing of this TCR beta chain was carried out in a study of CD8+ T cells in alopecia areata. Study details: After 6 to 18 months of tofacitinib, follow-up continued 6 months off drug. Whole-study results and caveats: There were also resident alphabeta T cells of normal skin sequenced in scalp samples.

Alopecia areata patients provided lesional scalp punch biopsies and peripheral blood. RNA, once extracted, was reverse transcribed into cDNA for use as the sequencing template. Clones were read by immunoSEQ multiplex PCR, and TCRdb kept only the in-frame ones, dropping some. The table shows some 95,000 clones, with around two fifths occurring only once. Comment on this clone: What it binds is not known.

The ends were cut back, 4 bases at V and 0 bases at J, with 4 bases in the middle. The CDR3 loop spans 13 amino acids. The germline V gene has CDR1 SQVTM and CDR2 ANQGSEA. The chain carries TRBV29-1 and TRBJ1-6, with D unresolved. The sample was CD4+ T cells sorted from blood. The clonotype comes from a human donor with alopecia areata. In DNA, the CDR3 is TGCAGCGTTGGAGCCTCCTATAATTCACCCCTCCACTTT. Encoded protein: CSVGASYNSPLHF.